This T cell receptor beta chain was observed in a study of cytomegalovirus exposure and HLA in healthy donors. The PCR had 60 Vbeta and 13 Jbeta primers. Here immunoSEQ multiplex PCR was the method, and the copy in TCRdb shows in-frame clones only, minus some. Of around 170,000 clones listed, about 85% are singletons. Germline V gives CDR1 SGHTA, CDR2 FQGNSA. Unmatched junction bases numbered 3, after V lost 1 base and J lost 3 bases. CDR3 size: 15 residues. Study-level findings and limits: The study designated 164 TCR beta chains cytomegalovirus-associated. Published work reported that the classifier diagnosed cytomegalovirus status with high specificity and sensitivity.

A remark on this clone: The antigen is undetermined.

This rearrangement joins TRBV7-2 to TRBJ2-1; 7 bases are a match to TRBD2. Sequences were obtained from PBMCs. The source is a man over 45 in good health and CMV-seronegative. The DNA of the CDR3 is TGTGCCAGCAGCTTAGAGCGGGGCCGCTACAATGAGCAGTTCTTC. Residues: CASSLERGRYNEQFF.